This TCR beta chain comes out of a study of beta chain features in type 1 diabetes. Study-wide background: In all, some 100,000,000 sorted cells from all samples were analyzed.

Purity above 98% was achieved in all sorted populations. The study's findings and limits: People with Type 1 diabetes carried modestly yet significantly shorter TCRB CDR3s in all four CD4+ subsets. Patients with type 1 diabetes showed fewer VDJ junction insertions and more deletions. Although PCR might favor shorter templates, it would do so equally in patients and controls.

On this clone: The antigen is not known.

Trimming took 5 bases from V and 2 from J; bases not matched to a gene: 8. This CDR3 region has 18 residues. The germline V gene has CDR1 SGHTA and CDR2 FQGNSA. Expressed TCRB transcripts were sequenced because the entire RNA isolate underwent reverse transcription. Data came from immunoSEQ multiplex PCR; TCRdb stores just in-frame clones and leaves some out. The sample lists 160,000 or so clones, roughly 60% occurring once. The TCR comes from a man aged 30 to 45 with type 1 diabetes. Input material: naive CD4+ T cells from blood. The J gene is TRBJ2-6, the V gene TRBV7-2, with 11 nucleotides matching TRBD1. The CDR3 DNA sequence: TGTGCCAGCAGCGAAGGACAGGGGGCCTTGACTGGGGCCAACGTCCTGACTTTC. It encodes CASSEGQGALTGANVLTF.